This paragraph covers one T cell receptor (beta chain) sequence. Its antigen is unidentified. These data come from a study of CD4 T cells in relation to SARS-CoV-2 and coronaviruses. Broader study findings: SARS-CoV-2-driven expansion was significantly weaker in crossreactive than monoreactive clones.

The unexposed donors gave CD4+ T cells in 2011-2018, prior to COVID-19. Uncultured naive and memory CD4+ T cells supplied DNA for deep TCR-beta sequencing. The table came from immunoSEQ multiplex PCR; TCRdb's copy has only in-frame clones and leaves some out. The repertoire has some 70,000 clones, about 92% of them found once; the top ten carry 0.2% to 0.25%. The germline V gene has CDR1 SGHDT and CDR2 YYEEEE. The V end lost 2 bases, the J end lost 4 bases, and 22 bases lay between the germline ends. The CDR3 is 18 amino acids. The sample consisted of naive CD4+ T cells from PBMCs. The subset was: naive CD4+ T cells isolated by negative enrichment. The receptor's source is a human donor in good health. The J gene is TRBJ1-3, the V gene TRBV5-6, with D possibly matching TRBD1 (6 bases). The CDR3 is CASSFIGRGITRGNTIYF. The CDR3 DNA is TGTGCCAGCAGCTTCATCGGCAGGGGTATCACGCGAGGAAACACCATATATTTT.